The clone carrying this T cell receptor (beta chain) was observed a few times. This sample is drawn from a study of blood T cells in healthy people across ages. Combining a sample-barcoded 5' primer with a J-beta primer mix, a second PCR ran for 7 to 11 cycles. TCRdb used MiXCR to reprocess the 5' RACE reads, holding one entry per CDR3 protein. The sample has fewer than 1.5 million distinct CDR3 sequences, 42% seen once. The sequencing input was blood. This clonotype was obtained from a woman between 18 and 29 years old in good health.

The CDR3 nucleotides are TGCAGTGCTAGATACCAGACAGGATACTCCTACAATGAGCAGTTCTTC. Protein sequence: CSARYQTGYSYNEQFF. V gene TRBV20-1 combines with J gene TRBJ2-1; a possible D gene is TRBD1 (6 bases). Deletions cut 2 bases from V and 0 bases from J, with 14 bases between. The CDR3 totals 16 residues. The V gene's germline CDR1 is DFQATT and CDR2 SNEGSKA (reference sequence).